Given below is one T cell receptor (beta chain) in context. This clonotype was observed many times. Its antigen remains unidentified. No base-level quality is on record; no much larger clone is a single base apart. The CDR3 has 15 amino acids, counting the end cysteine and phenylalanine. Only CDR3 DNA is held: 45 bases, read in frame from base 1. From V the trimming removes 5 bases and from J it removes 1 base, while the gene matches leave 2 bases of the junction unaccounted for. Sequences SGHAT (CDR1) and FQNNGV (CDR2) are obtained from the germline V gene. TCRdb names Illumina HiSeq 2500 as the instrument used. TCR beta libraries were prepared by quantitative 5'-RACE with molecular barcodes. Under the source paper's analysis protocol: A new computational method based on a probabilistic model of VDJ rearrangement was used to identify disease-linked TCR variants. TCRdb passed the public sequencing reads through fastp at Q25 and MiXCR, retaining productive beta sequences. When rows share a CDR3 protein, they turn into one entry using the most common DNA and genes. The V and J calls and clone size come from TCRdb's table, not from the authors' own analysis. The sample yields around 480,000 distinct CDR3 sequences; roughly 15% were counted once. The ten largest clonotypes hold 1% of the sample.

This record comes from a study of CD8 T cells in ankylosing spondylitis (TCRdb year 2017). In terms of the full investigation: The study set out to find disease-linked TCR variants by profiling T cell receptor beta repertoires in ankylosing spondylitis patients and healthy donors. Samples of peripheral blood were taken, and for ankylosing spondylitis patients, synovial fluid was collected as well. The full study cohort was made up of about 24 ankylosing spondylitis patients and some 100 healthy donors.

The paper as a whole reports these results and caveats: A TCR beta motif of about 8 highly homologous amino acid variants appeared characteristic of blood from ankylosing spondylitis patients. The disease-linked clones were reported as significantly enriched in matched synovial fluid samples from ankylosing spondylitis patients. A CD8+ phenotype was shown by the disease-linked clones, which were found at relatively low frequencies in peripheral blood. Some TCR beta motif variants had previously been reported in synovial fluid and blood of reactive arthritis patients, which suggested common disease-initiation mechanisms.

The sequence came from a male donor with ankylosing spondylitis. Sample: blood, either unsorted or a sorted T cell fraction (not recorded which). The chain couples TRBV11-2 to TRBJ2-2, and 9 bases in between align with TRBD1. The sequence in DNA is TGTGCCAGCAGCCTGGGACAGGGGAACACCGGGGAGCTGTTTTTT. Its coded protein is CASSLGQGNTGELFF.